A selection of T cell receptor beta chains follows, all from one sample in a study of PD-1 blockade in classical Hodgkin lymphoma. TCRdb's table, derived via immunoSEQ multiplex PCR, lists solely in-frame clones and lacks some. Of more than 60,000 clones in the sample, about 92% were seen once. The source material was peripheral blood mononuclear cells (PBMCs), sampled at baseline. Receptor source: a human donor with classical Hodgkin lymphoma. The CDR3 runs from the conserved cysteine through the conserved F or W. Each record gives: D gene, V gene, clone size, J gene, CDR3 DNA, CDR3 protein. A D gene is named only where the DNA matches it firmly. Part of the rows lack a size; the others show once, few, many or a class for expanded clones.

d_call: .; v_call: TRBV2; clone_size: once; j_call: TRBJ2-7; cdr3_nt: TGTGCCAGCGACGCAACACGGGGCGTCAATAGGGGCTACGAGCAGTACTTC; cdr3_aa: CASDATRGVNRGYEQYF
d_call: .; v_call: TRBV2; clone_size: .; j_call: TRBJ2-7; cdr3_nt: TGTGCCAGCAGTAGAGGGGTGGGCGAGCAGTACTTC; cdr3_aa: CASSRGVGEQYF
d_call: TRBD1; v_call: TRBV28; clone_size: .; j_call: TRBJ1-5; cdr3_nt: TGTGCCAGCCGGACGCTCTACAGGGGGAGCAATCAGCCCCAGCATTTT; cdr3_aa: CASRTLYRGSNQPQHF
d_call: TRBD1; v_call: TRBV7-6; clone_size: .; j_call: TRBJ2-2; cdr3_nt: TGTGCCAGCAGCTTACGCTACGGACAGGGAGAGAACACCGGGGAGCTGTTTTTT; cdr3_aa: CASSLRYGQGENTGELFF
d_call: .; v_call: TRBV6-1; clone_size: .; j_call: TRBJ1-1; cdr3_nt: TGTGCCAGCAGTGAAGCCGCGGTGAACACTGAAGCTTTCTTT; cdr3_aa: CASSEAAVNTEAFF
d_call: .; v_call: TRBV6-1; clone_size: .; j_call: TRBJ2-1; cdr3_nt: TGTGCCAGCCTTAAGAACTCCTACAATGAGCAGTTCTTC; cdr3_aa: CASLKNSYNEQFF
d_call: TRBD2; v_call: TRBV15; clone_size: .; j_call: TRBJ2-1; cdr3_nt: TGTGCCACCAGCAGATTCGGGGGGGGCCCCAATGAGCAGTTCTTC; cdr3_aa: CATSRFGGGPNEQFF
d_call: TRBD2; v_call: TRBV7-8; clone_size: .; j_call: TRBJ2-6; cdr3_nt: TGTGCCAGCAGCTTAATGGGGGGGAACTCTGGGGCCAACGTCCTGACTTTC; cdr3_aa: CASSLMGGNSGANVLTF
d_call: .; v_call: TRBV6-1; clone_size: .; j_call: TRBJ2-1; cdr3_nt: TGTGCCATCAGTGAGTCTCGGCCCCGGGACAATGAGCAGTTCTTC; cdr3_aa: CAISESRPRDNEQFF
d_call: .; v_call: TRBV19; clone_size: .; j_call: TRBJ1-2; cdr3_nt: TGTGCCAGTAGTAGGGGGTATGGCTACACCTTC; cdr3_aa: CASSRGYGYTF
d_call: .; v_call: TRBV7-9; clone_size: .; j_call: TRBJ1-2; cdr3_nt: TGTGCCAGCAGCTTACGTCTGTTCAACTATGGCTACACCTTC; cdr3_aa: CASSLRLFNYGYTF
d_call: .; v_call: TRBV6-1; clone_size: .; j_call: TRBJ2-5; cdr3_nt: TGTGCCAGCAGTGAGGGACTAACAGGGAAAGAGACCCAGTACTTC; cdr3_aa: CASSEGLTGKETQYF
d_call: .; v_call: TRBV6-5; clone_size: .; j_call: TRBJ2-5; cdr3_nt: TGTGCCAGCAGACAGTGGGAGACCCAGTACTTC; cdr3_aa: CASRQWETQYF
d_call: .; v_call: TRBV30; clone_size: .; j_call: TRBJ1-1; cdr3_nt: TGTGCCTGGAGTGCACAGGGCCTCCTAGGGAAAGCTTTCTTT; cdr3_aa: CAWSAQGLLGKAFF
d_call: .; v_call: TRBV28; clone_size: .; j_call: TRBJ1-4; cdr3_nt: TGTGCCAGCAGAAAGTATGAAAAACTGTTTTTT; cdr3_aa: CASRKYEKLFF
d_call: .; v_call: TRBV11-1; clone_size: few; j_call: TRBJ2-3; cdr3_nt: TGTGCCAGCAGCTTAGGGCCAGGCCAAAGCACAGATACGCAGTATTTT; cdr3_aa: CASSLGPGQSTDTQYF
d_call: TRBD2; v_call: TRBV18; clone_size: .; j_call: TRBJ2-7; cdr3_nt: TGTGCCAGCTCACCTCTGACTAGCGGGGGGACCTACGAGCAGTACTTC; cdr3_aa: CASSPLTSGGTYEQYF
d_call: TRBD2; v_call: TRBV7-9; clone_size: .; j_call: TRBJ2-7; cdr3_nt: TGTGCCAGCAGCCTGTGGACTAGCGGGAGTAAGGGCTACGAGCAGTACTTC; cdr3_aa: CASSLWTSGSKGYEQYF
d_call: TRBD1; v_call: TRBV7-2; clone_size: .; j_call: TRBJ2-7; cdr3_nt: TGTGCCAGCAGCCCAAGAGACAGGGGCCGGCCTCCCCACTACCAGCAGTACTTC; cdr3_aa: CASSPRDRGRPPHYQQYF
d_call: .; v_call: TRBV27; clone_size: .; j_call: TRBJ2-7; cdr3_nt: TGTGCCAGCAGTTTAAATTCTCCGGGCTACGAGCAGTACTTC; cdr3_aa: CASSLNSPGYEQYF
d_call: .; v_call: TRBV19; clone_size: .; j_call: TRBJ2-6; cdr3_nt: TGTGCCGGCAAAGACAGCTCTGGGGCCAACGTCCTGACTTTC; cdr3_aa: CAGKDSSGANVLTF
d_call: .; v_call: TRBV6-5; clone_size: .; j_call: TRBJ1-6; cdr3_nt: TGTGCCAGCAGTTACTCGTTTCGGTGGGACAATTCACCCCTCCACTTT; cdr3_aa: CASSYSFRWDNSPLHF
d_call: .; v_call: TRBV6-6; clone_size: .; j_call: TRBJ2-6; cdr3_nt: TGTGCCAGCAGTTTACAGATCTCTGGGGCCAACGTCCTGACTTTC; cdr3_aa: CASSLQISGANVLTF
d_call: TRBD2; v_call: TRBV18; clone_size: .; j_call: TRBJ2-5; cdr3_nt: TGTGCCAGCTCACCACCTAGCGGGACCGCTAAAGAGACCCAGTACTTC; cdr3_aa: CASSPPSGTAKETQYF
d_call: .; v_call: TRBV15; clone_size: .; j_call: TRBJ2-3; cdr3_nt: TGTGCCACCAGCAGAGCTCGGGACCAATTCACAGATACGCAGTATTTT; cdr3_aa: CATSRARDQFTDTQYF
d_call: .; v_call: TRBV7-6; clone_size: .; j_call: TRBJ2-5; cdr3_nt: TGTGCCAGCAGCTTAGAGGGAGAACAAGAGACCCAGTACTTC; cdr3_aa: CASSLEGEQETQYF
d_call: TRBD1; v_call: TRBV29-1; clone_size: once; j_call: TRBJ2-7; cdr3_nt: TGCAGCGTTGAAGGGACAGGGGAATACGAGCAGTACTTC; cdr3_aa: CSVEGTGEYEQYF
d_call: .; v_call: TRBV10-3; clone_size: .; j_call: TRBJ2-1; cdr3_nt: TGTGCCATCAGTGAGGTCAGCCTACCCAATGAGCAGTTCTTC; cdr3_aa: CAISEVSLPNEQFF
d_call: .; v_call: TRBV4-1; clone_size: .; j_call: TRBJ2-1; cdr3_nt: TGCGCCTCTAGGCTCAGAAGCTCCTACAATGAGCAGTTCTTC; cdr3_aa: CASRLRSSYNEQFF
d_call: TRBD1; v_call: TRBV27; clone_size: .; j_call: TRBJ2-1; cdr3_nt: TGTGCCAGCAGTTCGACAGGGGGATCCTACAATGAGCAGTTCTTC; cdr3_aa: CASSSTGGSYNEQFF
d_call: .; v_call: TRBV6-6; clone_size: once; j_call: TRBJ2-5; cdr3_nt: TGTGCCAGCTGTCCGGCGAGGGGGACCCAGTACTTC; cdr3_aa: CASCPARGTQYF
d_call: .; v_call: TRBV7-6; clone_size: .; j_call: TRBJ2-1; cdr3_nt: TGTGCCAGCAGCTTAGCGCCTAGCGCCCATGAGCAGTTCTTC; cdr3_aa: CASSLAPSAHEQFF
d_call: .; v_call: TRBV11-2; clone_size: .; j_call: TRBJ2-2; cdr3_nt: TGTGCCAGCAGCTTAGTGAATTCCGGGGAGCTGTTTTTT; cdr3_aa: CASSLVNSGELFF
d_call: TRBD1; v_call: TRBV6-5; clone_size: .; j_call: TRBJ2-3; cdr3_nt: TGTGCCAGCAGTCCGGGACAGGGGGCTGATACGCAGTATTTT; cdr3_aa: CASSPGQGADTQYF
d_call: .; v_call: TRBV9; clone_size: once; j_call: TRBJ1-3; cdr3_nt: TGTGCCAGCAGCGTAGGGAGGGGAGAAATCGGAAACACCATATATTTT; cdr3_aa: CASSVGRGEIGNTIYF
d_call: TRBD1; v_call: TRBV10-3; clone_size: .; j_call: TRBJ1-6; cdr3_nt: TGTGCCATCAGTAGACAGGGCGTTCCTCTCCACTTT; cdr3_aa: CAISRQGVPLHF
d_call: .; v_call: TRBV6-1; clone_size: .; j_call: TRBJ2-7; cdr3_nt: TGTGCCAGCAGCCGGGACTACGAGCAGTACTTC; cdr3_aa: CASSRDYEQYF
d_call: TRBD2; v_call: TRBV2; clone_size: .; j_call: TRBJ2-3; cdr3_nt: TGTGCCAGCACAGCGGGGGTGGGAGATACGCAGTATTTT; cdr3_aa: CASTAGVGDTQYF
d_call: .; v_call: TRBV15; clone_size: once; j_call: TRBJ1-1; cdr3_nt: TGTGCCACCAGCAGAGAAAGGGTAACCACACACCTCAGTGAAGCTTTCTTT; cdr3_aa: CATSRERVTTHLSEAFF
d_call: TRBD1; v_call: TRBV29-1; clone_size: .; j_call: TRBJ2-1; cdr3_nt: TGCAGCGTTGAAGATCCGTTGAGGGGGACAGACTCCTACAATGAGCAGTTCTTC; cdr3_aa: CSVEDPLRGTDSYNEQFF
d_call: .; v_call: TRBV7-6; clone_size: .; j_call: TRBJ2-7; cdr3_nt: TGTGCCAGCAGCTTAGACTGGAGCTCCTACGAGCAGTACTTC; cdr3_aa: CASSLDWSSYEQYF
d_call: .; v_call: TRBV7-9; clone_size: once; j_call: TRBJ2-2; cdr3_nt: TGTGCCAGCAGCTTAGAGGGGACCGGGGAGCTGTTTTTT; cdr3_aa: CASSLEGTGELFF
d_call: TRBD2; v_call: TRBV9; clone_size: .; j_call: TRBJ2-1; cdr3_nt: TGTGCCAGCAGCGTAGTGGCTAGCGGAAACAATGAGCAGTTCTTC; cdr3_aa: CASSVVASGNNEQFF
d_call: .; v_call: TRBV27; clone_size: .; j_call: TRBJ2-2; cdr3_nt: TGTGCCAGCAAGGGGGGGGAGCTGTTTTTT; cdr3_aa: CASKGGELFF
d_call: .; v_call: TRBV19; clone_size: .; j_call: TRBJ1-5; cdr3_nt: TGTGCCAGTAGTTTCTCGGGCAATCAGCCCCAGCATTTT; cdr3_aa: CASSFSGNQPQHF
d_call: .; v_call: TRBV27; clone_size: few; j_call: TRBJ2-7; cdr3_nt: TGTGCCAGCAGTTCAGGCTACGAGCAGTACTTC; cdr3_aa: CASSSGYEQYF
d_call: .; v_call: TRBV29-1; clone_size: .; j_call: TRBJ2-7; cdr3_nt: TGCAGCGTTACAATGGTTGGCCTAGCCTACGAGCAGTACTTC; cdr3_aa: CSVTMVGLAYEQYF
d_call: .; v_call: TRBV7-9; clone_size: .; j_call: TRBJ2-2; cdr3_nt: TGTGCCAGCGGCCTCGGGGAGCTGTTTTTT; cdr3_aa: CASGLGELFF
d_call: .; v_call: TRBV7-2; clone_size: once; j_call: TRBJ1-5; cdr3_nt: TGTGCCAGCAGCTTAGCAGGGTATCAGCCCCAGCATTTT; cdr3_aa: CASSLAGYQPQHF
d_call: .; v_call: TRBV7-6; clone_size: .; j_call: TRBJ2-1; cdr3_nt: TGTGCCAGCAGCTTAAGACAGGAAGAAAATGAGCAGTTCTTC; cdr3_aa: CASSLRQEENEQFF
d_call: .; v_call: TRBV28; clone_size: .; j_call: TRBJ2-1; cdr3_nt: TGTGCCAGCAGTTTATTTGCCCCCTCAGTTTTGGGTGACAATGAGCAGTTCTTC; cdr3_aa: CASSLFAPSVLGDNEQFF
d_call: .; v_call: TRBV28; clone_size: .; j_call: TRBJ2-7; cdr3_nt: TGTGCCAGCAGTAGGGGGACGTCCTACGAGCAGTACTTC; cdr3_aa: CASSRGTSYEQYF
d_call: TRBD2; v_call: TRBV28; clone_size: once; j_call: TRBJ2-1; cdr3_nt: TGTGCCAGCAGTTCCGGGGGGAGCGCGGGCCACAATGAGCAGTTCTTC; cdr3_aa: CASSSGGSAGHNEQFF
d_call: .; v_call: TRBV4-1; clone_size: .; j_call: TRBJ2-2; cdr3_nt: TGCGCCAGCAGCCTTAATACTAGGAACACCGGGGAGCTGTTTTTT; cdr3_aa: CASSLNTRNTGELFF
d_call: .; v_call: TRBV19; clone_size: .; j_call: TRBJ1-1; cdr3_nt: TGTGCCAGTAGTATTTCCGGGGTCTGGGGCACTGAAGCTTTCTTT; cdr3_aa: CASSISGVWGTEAFF
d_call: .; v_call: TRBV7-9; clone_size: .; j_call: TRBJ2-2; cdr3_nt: TGTGCCAGCAGCTTAGGTGGGCCAGCCACCGGGGAGCTGTTTTTT; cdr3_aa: CASSLGGPATGELFF
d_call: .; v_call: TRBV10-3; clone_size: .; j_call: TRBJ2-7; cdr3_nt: TGTGCCATCAGTGAGTACGCGGTCTACGAGCAGTACTTC; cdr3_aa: CAISEYAVYEQYF
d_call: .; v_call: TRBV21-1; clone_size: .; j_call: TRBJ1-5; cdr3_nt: TGTGCCAGCAGCAAAGGGTCCAGGACAGGGGAAACGAATGGCAATCAGCCCCAGCATTTT; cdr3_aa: CASSKGSRTGETNGNQPQHF
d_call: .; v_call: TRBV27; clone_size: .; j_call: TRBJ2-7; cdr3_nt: TGTGCCAGCAAGCCCCCCTCCTACGAGCAGTACTTC; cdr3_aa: CASKPPSYEQYF